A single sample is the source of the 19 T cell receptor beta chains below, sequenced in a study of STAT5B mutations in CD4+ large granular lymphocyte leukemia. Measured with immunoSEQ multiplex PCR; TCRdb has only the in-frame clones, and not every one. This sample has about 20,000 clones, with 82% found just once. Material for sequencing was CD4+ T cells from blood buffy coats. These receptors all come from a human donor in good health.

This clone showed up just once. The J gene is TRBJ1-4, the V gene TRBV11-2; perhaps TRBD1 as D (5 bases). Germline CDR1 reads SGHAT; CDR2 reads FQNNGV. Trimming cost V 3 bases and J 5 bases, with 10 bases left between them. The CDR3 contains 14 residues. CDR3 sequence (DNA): TGTGCCAGCAGCTTTAGGGGACGGAATGAAAAACTGTTTTTT. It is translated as CASSFRGRNEKLFF.

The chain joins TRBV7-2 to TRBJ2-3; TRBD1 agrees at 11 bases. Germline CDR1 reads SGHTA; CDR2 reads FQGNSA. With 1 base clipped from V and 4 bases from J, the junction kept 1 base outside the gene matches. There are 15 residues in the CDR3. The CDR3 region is CASSLGTGGPDTQYF. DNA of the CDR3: TGTGCCAGCAGCTTAGGGACAGGGGGCCCAGATACGCAGTATTTT.

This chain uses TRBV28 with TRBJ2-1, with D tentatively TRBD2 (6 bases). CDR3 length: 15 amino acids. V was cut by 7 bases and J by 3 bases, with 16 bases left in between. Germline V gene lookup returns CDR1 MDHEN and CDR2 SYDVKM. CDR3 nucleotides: TGTGCCAGCAACCCCGGGACTTGGGGCTACAATGAGCAGTTCTTC. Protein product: CASNPGTWGYNEQFF.

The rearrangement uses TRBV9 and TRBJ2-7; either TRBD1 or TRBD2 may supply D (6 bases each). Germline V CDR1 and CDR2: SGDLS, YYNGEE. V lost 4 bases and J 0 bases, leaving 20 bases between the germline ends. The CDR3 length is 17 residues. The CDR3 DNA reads TGTGCCAGCAGCCCTTGGCTAGCGAGGGGGAGCTCCTACGAGCAGTACTTC. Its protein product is CASSPWLARGSSYEQYF.

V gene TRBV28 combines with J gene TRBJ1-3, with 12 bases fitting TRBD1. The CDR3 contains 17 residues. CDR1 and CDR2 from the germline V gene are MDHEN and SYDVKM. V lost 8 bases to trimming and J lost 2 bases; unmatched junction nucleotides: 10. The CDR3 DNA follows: TGTGCCAGCCGTGGGACAGGGGGCTCTAGACCTGGAAACACCATATATTTT. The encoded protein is CASRGTGGSRPGNTIYF.

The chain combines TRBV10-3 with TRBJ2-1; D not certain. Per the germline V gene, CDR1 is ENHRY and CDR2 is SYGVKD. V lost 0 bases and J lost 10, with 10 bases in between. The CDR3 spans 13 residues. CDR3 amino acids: CAISESSLTEQFF. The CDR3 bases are TGTGCCATCAGTGAGTCTTCACTTACCGAGCAGTTCTTC.

The CDR3 region is CASSLGAGGSNEQFF. Here the CDR3 DNA reads TGTGCCAGCAGCTTAGGAGCGGGAGGATCAAATGAGCAGTTCTTC. This rearrangement joins TRBV7-6 to TRBJ2-1; 9 positions agree with TRBD2. CDR1 and CDR2 from the germline V gene are SGHVS and FNYEAQ. V shed 1 base and J 7 bases; nucleotides not matched to a gene: 5. The CDR3 runs to 15 residues.

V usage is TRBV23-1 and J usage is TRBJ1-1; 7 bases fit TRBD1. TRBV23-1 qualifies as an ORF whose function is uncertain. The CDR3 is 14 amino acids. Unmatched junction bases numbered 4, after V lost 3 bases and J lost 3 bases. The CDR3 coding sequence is TGCGCCAGCAGTCACGGACAGGAGGACACTGAAGCTTTCTTT. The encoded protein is CASSHGQEDTEAFF.

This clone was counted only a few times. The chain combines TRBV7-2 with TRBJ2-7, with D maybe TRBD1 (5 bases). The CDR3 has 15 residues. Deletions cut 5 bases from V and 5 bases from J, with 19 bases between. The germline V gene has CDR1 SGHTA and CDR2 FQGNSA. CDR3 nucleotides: TGTGCCAGCAGCACCGCAGGACACACCCGGGACGAGCAGTACTTC. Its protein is CASSTAGHTRDEQYF.

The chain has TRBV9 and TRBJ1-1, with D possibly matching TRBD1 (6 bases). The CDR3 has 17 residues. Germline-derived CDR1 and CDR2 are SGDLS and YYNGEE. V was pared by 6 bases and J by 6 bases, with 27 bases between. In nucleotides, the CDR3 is TGTGCCAGCAAAGCGCCCGGGGGCGAGGGCATCGGCGCTGAAGCTTTCTTT. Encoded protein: CASKAPGGEGIGAEAFF.

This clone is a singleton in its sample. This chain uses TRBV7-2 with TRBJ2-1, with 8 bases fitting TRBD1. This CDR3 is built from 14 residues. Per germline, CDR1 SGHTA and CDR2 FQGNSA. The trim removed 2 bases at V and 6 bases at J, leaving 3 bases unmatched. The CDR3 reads CASSLQQGANEQFF. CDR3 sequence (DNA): TGTGCCAGCAGCTTACAGCAGGGGGCCAATGAGCAGTTCTTC.

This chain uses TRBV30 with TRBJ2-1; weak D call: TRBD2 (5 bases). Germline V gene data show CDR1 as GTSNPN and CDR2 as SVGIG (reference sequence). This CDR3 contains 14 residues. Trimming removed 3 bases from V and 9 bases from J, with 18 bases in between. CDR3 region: CAWSQGGGGGEQFF. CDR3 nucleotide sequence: TGTGCCTGGAGCCAAGGTGGTGGAGGCGGTGAGCAGTTCTTC.

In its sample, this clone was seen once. Here the CDR3 DNA reads TGTGCCAGCAGCTGGGAATATAACGAGCAGTACTTC. Protein product: CASSWEYNEQYF. This chain uses TRBV5-4 with TRBJ2-7; D is uncertain. The germline V gene has CDR1 SGHNT and CDR2 YYREEE (reference sequence). This CDR3 contains 12 residues. V was pared by 3 bases and J by 5 bases, with 9 bases between.

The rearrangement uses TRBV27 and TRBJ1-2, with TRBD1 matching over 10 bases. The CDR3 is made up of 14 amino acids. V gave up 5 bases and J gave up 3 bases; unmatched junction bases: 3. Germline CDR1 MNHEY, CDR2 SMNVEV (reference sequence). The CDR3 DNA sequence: TGTGCCAGCAGTCCGGGACAGGGGTACTATGGCTACACCTTC. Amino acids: CASSPGQGYYGYTF.

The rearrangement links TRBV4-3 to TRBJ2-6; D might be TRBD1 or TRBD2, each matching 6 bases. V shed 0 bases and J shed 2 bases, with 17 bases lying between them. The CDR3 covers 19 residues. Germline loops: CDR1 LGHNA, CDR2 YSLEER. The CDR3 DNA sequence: TGCGCCAGCAGCCAAGAGCCCCGGGGGCGGGGAACTGGGGCCAACGTCCTGACTTTC. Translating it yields CASSQEPRGRGTGANVLTF.

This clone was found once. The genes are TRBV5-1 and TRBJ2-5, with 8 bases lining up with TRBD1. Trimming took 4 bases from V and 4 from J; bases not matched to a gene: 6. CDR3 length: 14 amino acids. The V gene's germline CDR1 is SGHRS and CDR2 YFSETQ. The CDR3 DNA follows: TGCGCCAGCAGCCAGGACAGGGCAGGAGAGACCCAGTACTTC. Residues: CASSQDRAGETQYF.

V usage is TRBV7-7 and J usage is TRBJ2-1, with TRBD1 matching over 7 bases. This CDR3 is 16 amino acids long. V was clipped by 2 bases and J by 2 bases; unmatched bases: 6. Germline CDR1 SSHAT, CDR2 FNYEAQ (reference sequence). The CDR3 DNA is TGTGCCAGCAGCTTACGATTGGGACAGCCCTACAATGAGCAGTTCTTC. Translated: CASSLRLGQPYNEQFF.

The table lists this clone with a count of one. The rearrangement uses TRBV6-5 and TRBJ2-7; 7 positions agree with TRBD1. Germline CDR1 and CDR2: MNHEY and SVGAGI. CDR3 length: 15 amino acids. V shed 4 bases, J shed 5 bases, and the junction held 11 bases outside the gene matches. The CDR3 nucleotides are TGTGCCAGCAGTTCCTTAGGGGCAGGGGGAGACGAGCAGTACTTC. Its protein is CASSSLGAGGDEQYF.

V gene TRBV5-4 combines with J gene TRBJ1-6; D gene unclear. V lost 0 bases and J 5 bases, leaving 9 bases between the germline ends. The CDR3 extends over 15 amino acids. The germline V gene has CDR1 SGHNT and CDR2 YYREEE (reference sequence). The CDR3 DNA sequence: TGTGCCAGCAGCTTGGGGCCAGCAAATAATTCACCCCTCCACTTT. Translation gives CASSLGPANNSPLHF.